One sample yielded the 6 T cell receptor beta chains listed below, sequenced in a study of regulatory T cells in long-lasting Graves disease. Via MiXCR, TCRdb re-called the reads, giving one row per CDR3 protein. The sample carries 620 or so distinct CDR3 sequences, about 79% recorded once. Preparation of the TCR library used RNA extracted from PBMCs. The source was peripheral blood mononuclear cells (PBMCs), collected with antithyroid drug treatment, in newly diagnosed or persistent Graves disease (not recorded which). These receptors originate from a female donor with Graves disease.

This clonotype appeared once. J is TRBJ1-3 and V is TRBV9; TRBD1 aligns across 10 bases. Germline-derived CDR1 and CDR2 are SGDLS and YYNGEE. The CDR3 contains 16 residues. V dropped 0 bases and J dropped 2; count of bases not matched to a gene: 2. The CDR3 region has the DNA TGTGCCAGCAGCGTAGCAGGACAGGGGGCTGGAAACACCATATATTTT. The encoded protein is CASSVAGQGAGNTIYF. The full variable domain, in which reference TRBV9 and TRBJ1-3 provide the parts outside the CDR3, is DSGVTQTPKHLITATGQRVTLRCSPRSGDLSVYWYQQSLDQGLQFLIQYYNGEERAKGNILERFSAQQFPDLHSELNLSSLELGDSALYFCASSVAGQGAGNTIYFGEGSWLTVV.

CDR3 region: CASSVRTAGGYTF. The CDR3 coding sequence is TGTGCCAGCAGTGTCCGGACAGCGGGGGGCTACACCTTC. The rearrangement joins TRBV2 to TRBJ1-2; D might be TRBD1 (6 bases). Germline CDR1 and CDR2: SNHLY and FYNNEI. V was cut by 4 bases and J by 8 bases, with 14 bases left in between. This CDR3 comprises 13 residues.

J is TRBJ2-5 and V is TRBV9; 8 nucleotides match TRBD1. Trimming took 4 bases from V and 5 from J; bases not matched to a gene: 10. This CDR3 has 15 residues. CDR1 and CDR2 (germline): SGDLS, YYNGEE. The CDR3 coding sequence is TGTGCCAGCAGCACCCGGGCAGGGGGCATGGAGACCCAGTACTTC. Translated: CASSTRAGGMETQYF.

The chain joins TRBV4-1 to TRBJ2-3; D gene ambiguous. This CDR3 has 15 amino acids. The V gene's germline CDR1 is MGHRA and CDR2 YSYEKL. V shed 0 bases and J shed 0 bases, with 7 bases lying between them. The DNA of the CDR3 is TGCGCCAGCAGCCAAGAAGTAATGAGCACAGATACGCAGTATTTT. The encoded protein is CASSQEVMSTDTQYF.

The chain employs TRBV18 and TRBJ1-2; D perhaps matches TRBD1 (6 bases). The V end was cut by 3 bases, the J end by 8 bases, with 19 bases between. CDR1 and CDR2 (germline): KGHSH, LQKENI. The CDR3 covers 15 residues. The CDR3 protein is CASSPTGDTLSGYTF. Written as DNA, the CDR3 is TGTGCCAGCTCACCGACCGGGGACACCCTTAGCGGCTACACCTTC.

J is TRBJ2-1 and V is TRBV7-9; 7 bases agree with TRBD1. Trimming removed 1 base from V and 10 bases from J; junction bases left unmatched: 4. Germline loops: CDR1 SEHNR, CDR2 FQNEAQ (reference sequence). This CDR3 comprises 13 residues. The CDR3 nucleotides are TGTGCCAGCAGCTTAGATCAGGGGGACGAGCAGTTCTTC. It translates to CASSLDQGDEQFF.